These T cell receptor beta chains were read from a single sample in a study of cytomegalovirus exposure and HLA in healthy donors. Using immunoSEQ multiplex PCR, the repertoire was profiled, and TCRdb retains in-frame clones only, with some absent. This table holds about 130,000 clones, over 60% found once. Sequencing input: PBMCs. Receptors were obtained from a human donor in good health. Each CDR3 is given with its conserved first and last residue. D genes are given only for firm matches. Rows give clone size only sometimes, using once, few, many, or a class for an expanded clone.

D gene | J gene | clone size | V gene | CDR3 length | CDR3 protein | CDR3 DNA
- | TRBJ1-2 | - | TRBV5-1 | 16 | CASSFSTGSSDYGYTF | TGCGCCAGCAGCTTTTCAACAGGGAGCTCCGACTATGGCTACACCTTC
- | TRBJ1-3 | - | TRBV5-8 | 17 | CASSRGLLRKSGNTIYF | TGTGCCAGCAGCAGAGGATTACTGCGGAAATCTGGAAACACCATATATTTT
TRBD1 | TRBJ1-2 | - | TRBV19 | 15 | CASSTRTGLQGGYTF | TGTGCCAGTAGCACCCGGACAGGATTACAGGGTGGCTACACCTTC
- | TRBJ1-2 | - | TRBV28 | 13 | CASSFGSDYGYTF | TGTGCCAGCAGTTTTGGCAGCGACTATGGCTACACCTTC
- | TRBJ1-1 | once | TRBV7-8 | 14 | CASSLTSVNTEAFF | TGTGCCAGCAGCTTAACATCAGTGAACACTGAAGCTTTCTTT
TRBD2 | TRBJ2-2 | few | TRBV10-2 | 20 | CASSESFGTSGGAYTGELFF | TGCGCCAGCAGTGAGTCTTTCGGGACTAGCGGGGGGGCCTACACCGGGGAGCTGTTTTTT
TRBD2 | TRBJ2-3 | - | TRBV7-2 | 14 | CASSHSGGADTQYF | TGTGCCAGCAGCCATAGCGGGGGGGCGGATACGCAGTATTTT
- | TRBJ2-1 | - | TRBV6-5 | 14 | CASTARRDYNEQFF | TGTGCCAGCACCGCACGCAGGGACTACAATGAGCAGTTCTTC
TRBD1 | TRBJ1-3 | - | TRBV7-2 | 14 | CASSLNRGLDTIYF | TGTGCCAGCAGCTTGAACAGGGGGCTAGACACCATATATTTT
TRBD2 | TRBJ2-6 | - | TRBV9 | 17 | CASSLGLAGSGANVLTF | TGTGCCAGCAGCCTGGGACTAGCGGGCTCTGGGGCCAACGTCCTGACTTTC
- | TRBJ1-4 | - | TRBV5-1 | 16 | CASSAPQQGTNEKLFF | TGCGCCAGCAGTGCCCCCCAACAGGGAACTAATGAAAAACTGTTTTTT
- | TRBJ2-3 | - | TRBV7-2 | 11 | CASSLASMRVF | TGTGCCAGCAGCTTAGCCTCGATGCGGGTGTTT
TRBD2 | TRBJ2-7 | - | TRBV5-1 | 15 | CASSQEGREVGEQYF | TGCGCCAGCAGCCAGGAAGGACGGGAGGTCGGCGAGCAGTACTTC
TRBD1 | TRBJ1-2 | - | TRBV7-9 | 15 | CSSSQSGTGNYGYTF | TGTTCCAGCAGCCAGTCCGGGACAGGGAACTATGGCTACACCTTC
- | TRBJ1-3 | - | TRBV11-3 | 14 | CASSATRSGNTIYF | TGTGCCAGCAGCGCCACTAGGTCCGGAAACACCATATATTTT
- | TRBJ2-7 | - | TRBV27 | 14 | CASRTWGGYYEQYF | TGTGCCAGCAGAACCTGGGGGGGCTACTACGAGCAGTACTTC
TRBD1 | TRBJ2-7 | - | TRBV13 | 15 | CASSLGSGGSVEQYF | TGTGCCAGCAGCTTAGGTTCAGGGGGCTCGGTCGAGCAGTACTTC
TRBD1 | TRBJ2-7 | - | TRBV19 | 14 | CASSTPGTDYEQYF | TGTGCCAGTAGTACCCCCGGGACAGACTACGAGCAGTACTTC
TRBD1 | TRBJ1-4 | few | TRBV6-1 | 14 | CASSEGTGSEKLFF | TGTGCCAGCAGTGAGGGGACAGGGTCCGAAAAACTGTTTTTT
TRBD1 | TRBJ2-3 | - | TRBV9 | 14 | CASSGRGPKDTQYF | TGTGCCAGCAGCGGCAGGGGGCCGAAAGATACGCAGTATTTT
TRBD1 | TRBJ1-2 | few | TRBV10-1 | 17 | CASSETAGQGRNYGYTF | TGCGCCAGCAGTGAAACCGCGGGACAGGGTCGGAACTATGGCTACACCTTC
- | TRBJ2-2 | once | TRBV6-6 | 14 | CASEALRNTGELFF | TGTGCCAGCGAGGCACTCCGGAACACCGGGGAGCTGTTTTTT
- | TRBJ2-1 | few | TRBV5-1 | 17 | CASSWEQGYTLDNEQFF | TGCGCCAGCAGCTGGGAACAGGGATACACTCTGGACAATGAGCAGTTCTTC
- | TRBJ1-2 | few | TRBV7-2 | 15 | CASSLEGRVNYGYTF | TGTGCCAGCAGCTTAGAGGGCAGGGTTAACTATGGCTACACCTTC
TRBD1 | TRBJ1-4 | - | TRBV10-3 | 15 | CAIRGTGTTNEKLFF | TGTGCCATCAGGGGGACAGGGACCACTAATGAAAAACTGTTTTTT
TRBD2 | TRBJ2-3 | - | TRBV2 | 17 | CASSERTSRLTTDTQYF | TGTGCCAGCAGTGAAAGGACTAGCCGTCTTACCACAGATACGCAGTATTTT
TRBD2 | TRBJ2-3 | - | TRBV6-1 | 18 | CASSERLAEYTSTDTQYF | TGTGCCAGCAGTGAAAGACTAGCGGAATATACTAGCACAGATACGCAGTATTTT
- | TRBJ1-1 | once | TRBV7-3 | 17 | CASSLGALQGLNTEAFF | TGTGCCAGCAGTTTGGGGGCCCTACAGGGTTTGAACACTGAAGCTTTCTTT
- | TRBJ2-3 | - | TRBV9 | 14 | CASSVAQGTDTQYF | TGTGCCAGCAGCGTAGCCCAGGGTACAGATACGCAGTATTTT
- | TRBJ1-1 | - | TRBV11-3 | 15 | CASSKAYRENTEAFF | TGTGCCAGCAGTAAAGCCTACAGGGAGAACACTGAAGCTTTCTTT
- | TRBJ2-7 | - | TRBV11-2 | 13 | CASSPAPVYEQYF | TGTGCCAGCAGCCCCGCCCCGGTATACGAGCAGTACTTC
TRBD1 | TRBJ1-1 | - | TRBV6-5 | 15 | CASSSNPGGEAEAFF | TGTGCCAGCAGTTCGAACCCAGGGGGTGAGGCTGAAGCTTTCTTT
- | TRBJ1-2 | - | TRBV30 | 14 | CAWYHLDSNYGYTF | TGTGCCTGGTATCACCTGGACAGTAACTATGGCTACACCTTC
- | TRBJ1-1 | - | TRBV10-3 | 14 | CAISPDSMNTEAFF | TGTGCCATCAGCCCGGACAGCATGAACACTGAAGCTTTCTTT
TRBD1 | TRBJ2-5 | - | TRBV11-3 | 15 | CASSLGQGAEETQYF | TGTGCCAGCAGCTTGGGACAGGGGGCGGAAGAGACCCAGTACTTC
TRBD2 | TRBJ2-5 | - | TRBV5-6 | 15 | CASSLESGLAGAQYF | TGTGCCAGCAGCTTGGAGTCGGGCCTAGCGGGAGCGCAGTACTTC
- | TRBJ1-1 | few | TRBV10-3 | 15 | CAISESKGQNTEAFF | TGTGCCATCAGTGAGTCGAAGGGACAGAACACTGAAGCTTTCTTT
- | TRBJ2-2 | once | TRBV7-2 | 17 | CASSSQKFTGGLRELFF | TGTGCCAGCAGCTCGCAAAAATTCACCGGGGGTTTGAGGGAGCTGTTTTTT
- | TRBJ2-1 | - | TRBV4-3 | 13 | CASSRTLANEQFF | TGCGCCAGCAGCCGGACTCTAGCGAATGAGCAGTTCTTC
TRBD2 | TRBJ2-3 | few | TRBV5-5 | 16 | CASSSLAGTSTDTQYF | TGTGCCAGCAGCTCACTAGCGGGGACAAGCACAGATACGCAGTATTTT
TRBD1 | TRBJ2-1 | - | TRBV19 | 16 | CASSIGTGLRLNEQFF | TGTGCCAGTAGTATTGGGACAGGCCTCCGGTTGAATGAGCAGTTCTTC
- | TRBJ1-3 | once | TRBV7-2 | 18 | CASSLEVSGLTSGNTIYF | TGTGCCAGCAGCTTAGAGGTATCGGGACTGACCTCTGGAAACACCATATATTTT
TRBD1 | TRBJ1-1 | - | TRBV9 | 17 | CASSVGMGQGLNTEAFF | TGTGCCAGCAGCGTAGGAATGGGACAGGGTTTGAACACTGAAGCTTTCTTT
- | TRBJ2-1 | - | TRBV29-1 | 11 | CSVPLDNEQFF | TGCAGCGTCCCCCTCGACAATGAGCAGTTCTTC
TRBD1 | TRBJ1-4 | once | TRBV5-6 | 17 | CASTMTGDTFTNEKLFF | TGTGCCAGCACCATGACAGGGGATACCTTCACTAATGAAAAACTGTTTTTT
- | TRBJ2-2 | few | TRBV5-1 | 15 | CASSDKGGGTGELFF | TGCGCCAGCAGCGATAAGGGAGGAGGCACCGGGGAGCTGTTTTTT
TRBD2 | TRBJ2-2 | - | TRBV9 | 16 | CASSVSPAGGTGELFF | TGTGCCAGCAGCGTAAGCCCAGCGGGAGGGACCGGGGAGCTGTTTTTT
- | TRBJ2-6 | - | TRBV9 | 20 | CASSQYWAGNLRSGANVLTF | TGTGCCAGCAGCCAGTACTGGGCAGGGAATTTGCGCTCTGGGGCCAACGTCCTGACTTTC
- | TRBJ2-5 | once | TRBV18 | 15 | CASSPPGWGEETQYF | TGTGCCAGCTCACCACCGGGATGGGGCGAAGAGACCCAGTACTTC
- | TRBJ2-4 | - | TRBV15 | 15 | CATSRDNAGGDIQYF | TGTGCCACCAGCAGAGATAATGCGGGCGGGGACATTCAGTACTTC
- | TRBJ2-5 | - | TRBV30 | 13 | CAWSRAVGETQYF | TGTGCCTGGAGTCGCGCAGTGGGCGAGACCCAGTACTTC
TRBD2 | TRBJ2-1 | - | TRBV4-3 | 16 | CASSKGIGGSYNEQFF | TGCGCCAGCAGCAAGGGGATCGGGGGGTCCTACAATGAGCAGTTCTTC
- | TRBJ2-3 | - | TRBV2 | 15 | CASKPGGGRRHTQYF | TGTGCCAGCAAGCCAGGCGGGGGCCGTCGGCATACGCAGTATTTT
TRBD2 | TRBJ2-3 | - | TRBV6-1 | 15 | CASSEASGVWDTQYF | TGTGCCAGCAGTGAAGCTAGCGGGGTTTGGGATACGCAGTATTTT